The present TCR beta chain was sequenced within a study of tumor and adjacent non-tumor tissue in lung cancer. Three rounds of nested PCR, following a modified ARM-PCR protocol, produced the TCRbeta library. TCRdb ran MiXCR on the multiplex PCR reads and lists one entry per CDR3 protein. Of under 250,000 distinct CDR3 sequences listed, roughly 70% were seen once; the top ten hold under 30%. The germline gives CDR1 SQVTM, CDR2 ANQGSEA. The CDR3 is 12 residues long. RNA was extracted from bulk tissue without any cell sorting. The receptor was derived from a man between 60 and 75 years old with non-small cell lung cancer. The specimen sequenced was lung tumor tissue. The V call is TRBV29-1, the J call TRBJ1-3; no clear D. The CDR3 spells CSVRPSGNTIYF. The CDR3 coding sequence is TGCAGTGTTAGGCCATCTGGAAACACCATATATTTT.